The sequence of this T cell receptor (beta chain) was determined in a study of blood T cells in healthy people across ages (dated by TCRdb to the mid-2010s). At the level of the whole study: In model experiments, roughly one uniquely barcoded TCR beta cDNA molecule per two T cells was captured by template switching. Age-related changes in TCR beta repertoire diversity were measured in the study by deep sequencing normalized with unique cDNA molecular identifiers. To avoid experimental bias, donors of different ages were randomly spread across the sequencing lanes. The donors were divided into four age groups: young (average around 15 years), middle-aged (approximately 39), aged (around 67) and long-lived (about 80). The study analyzed two additional independent replicas of 1 million unique cDNA reads from the same blood draw for two donors, one aged 18 to 29 and one aged 80 or older. Overall results and qualifications from the work: Because the CMV infection status of the donors was unknown, age-related changes in expanded clonotypes may potentially have been confounded. Compared with the aged group, the long-lived group had more naive CD4+ T cells, fewer expanded clones and increased TCR diversity, suggesting age selection. Total diversity estimates from one million sequenced T cells were considered lower bounds and underestimates. Since profiling was done on bulk unsorted PBMCs, naive and antigen-experienced compartments could not be conclusively compared. The percentage of naive T cells measured by flow cytometry correlated strongly with observed TCR beta diversity. As age increased, observed TCR beta diversity per million T cells dropped in a roughly linear way, and a significant reduction was already evident by age 40.

V is shortened by 5 bases, J by 2 bases, and the region joining them spans 16 bases. CDR1 and CDR2, looked up from the germline V gene (reference sequence), are SEHNR and FQNEAQ. The CDR3 has 15 amino acids, counting the end cysteine and phenylalanine. The DNA shown is the 45-base CDR3, in frame from base 1. On this clonotype itself: Its antigen is currently not known. Base qualities are not at hand, and no much larger clone is one base apart.

The method behind the library was 5' RACE. TCRdb names Illumina HiSeq 2500 as the instrument used. A second about 6 to 11 cycle PCR used a sample-barcoded 5' primer and a J-beta primer mix. Each TCR beta cDNA molecule received a unique molecular identifier from a template-switch 5' adaptor carrying 12 random nucleotides. At least 3 million CDR3-containing paired-end reads were obtained from each sample. First-strand cDNA was synthesized from all RNA with the Mint cDNA synthesis kit, primed by a TRBC-specific oligonucleotide. Following uracil-DNA glycosylase treatment, all cDNA underwent a first 18-cycle PCR with the universal primers M1SS and BC2_uni_R. Per the authors' processing: For normalization, 1 million high-quality reads were randomly selected from each sample, with every read carrying a distinct molecular identifier. Instead of being binned into consensus sequences, reads with shared molecular identifiers were discarded. CDR3 identification, clonotype clustering and error correction used MiTCR with a Q25 quality threshold and the strictest error-elimination algorithm. A nonparametric unseen species model with Euler transformation was used to estimate a lower bound on total TCR beta diversity. TCRdb passed the public sequencing reads through fastp at Q25 and MiXCR, retaining productive beta sequences. CDR3 protein duplicates are merged, each entry listing the most common genes and DNA. The V and J calls and clone size come from TCRdb's table, not from the authors' own analysis. In all, the sample holds some 1,500,000 distinct CDR3 sequences, and around 40% of those were seen once. The top ten clones comprise about 4% of the sample.

Donors were 30 to 45 systemically healthy Caucasian individuals from Russia aged 6 to 90 years. Approximately 11 milliliters of peripheral blood were drawn from each donor into EDTA-treated Vacutainer tubes. PBMCs were isolated by Ficoll-Paque density-gradient centrifugation, with at least 6 million obtained per sample. Trizol reagent was used to extract total RNA from PBMCs, with at least 5 micrograms per sample. For every donor, flow cytometry on a PBMC aliquot measured the percentage of naive CD45RAhigh/CD27high T cells. The rearrangement joined TRBV7-9 to TRBJ2-7; 6 matching bases give a weak D call of TRBD2. The clonotype was recovered from a woman aged 18-29 years in good health. The sample comprised blood. In nucleotides, the sequence is TGTGCCAGCAGCGAGCCTAGCGTTGCGACCTACGAGCAGTACTTC. Its coded protein is CASSEPSVATYEQYF.